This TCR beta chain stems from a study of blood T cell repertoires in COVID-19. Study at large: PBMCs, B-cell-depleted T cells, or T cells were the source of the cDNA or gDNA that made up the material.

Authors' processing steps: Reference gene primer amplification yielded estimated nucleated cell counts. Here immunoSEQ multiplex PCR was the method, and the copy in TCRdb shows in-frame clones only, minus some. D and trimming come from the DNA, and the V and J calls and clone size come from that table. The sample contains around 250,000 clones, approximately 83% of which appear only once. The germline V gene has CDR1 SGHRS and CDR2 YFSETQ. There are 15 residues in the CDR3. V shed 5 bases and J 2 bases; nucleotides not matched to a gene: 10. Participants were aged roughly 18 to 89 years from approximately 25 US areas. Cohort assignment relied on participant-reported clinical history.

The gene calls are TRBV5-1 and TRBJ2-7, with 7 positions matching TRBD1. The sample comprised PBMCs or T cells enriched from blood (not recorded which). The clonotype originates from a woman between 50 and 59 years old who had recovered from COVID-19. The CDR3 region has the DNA TGCGCCAGCAGACGCGACAGGGAAAGGGCCTACGAGCAGTACTTC. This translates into CASRRDRERAYEQYF.